Reported below is one T cell receptor beta chain. This clone occurred once. No cognate antigen has been identified for it. No quality values exist for individual bases; no much larger clone is one base distant. Trimming leaves V shorter by 0 bases and J shorter by 1 base, with the junction holding 3 bases beyond the gene matches. Looking up the germline V gene yields CDR1 SGDLS and CDR2 YYNGEE. The CDR3 has 15 amino acids, counting the end cysteine and phenylalanine. The kept DNA is CDR3 alone, 45 bases in frame from the first base. The source of the sample is a study of cytomegalovirus exposure and HLA in healthy donors (dated by TCRdb to about 2017). With regard to the full study: An earlier analysis of 587 of the donors reported approximately 300 Gb of sequence data and 90 million to 120 million unique TCR beta sequences obtained from approximately 180 million T cells. About 280 gigabases of sequencing data and around 85 million unique TCR sequences made up an early release that covered approximately 650 HLA-typed donors. Of the 300 to 450 genotyped donors, approximately 81% were placed in the genetic ancestry cluster associated with self-reported Caucasian donors. The study aimed to test whether cataloging public T cell receptors could reveal signatures of past pathogen exposure. Using immunosequencing, the study profiled T cell repertoires from some 670 subjects and related those repertoires to cytomegalovirus serostatus. Besides the first cohort of roughly 640 subjects, a separate validation cohort made up of roughly 120 different subjects was used. To predict cytomegalovirus infection status, the study combined high-throughput TCR immunosequencing, statistical association of individual TCRs with disease status, and machine learning. To study patterns of TCR occurrence, a later analysis re-analyzed previously published TCR beta repertoires from several hundred donors and added high-resolution HLA genotyping. In the later analysis, no new phenotypic data were used to find candidate immune exposures; instead, reliance was placed on TCR beta sequences and their occurrence across donors. To decide whether each TCR beta V gene segment behaved as functional or pseudogenic, an earlier analysis of approximately 600 of the donors relied on high-throughput TCR beta sequencing. Alongside the repertoire data, information on donor age, sex, ethnicity and CMV serostatus was compiled. A later genetic analysis used genome-wide SNP genotypes for about 65% of the roughly 670 donors, treating that subset as a discovery cohort. All discovery cohort repertoires had been generated on a single sequencing platform. Both class I and class II loci were covered by HLA typing, at four-digit resolution. Typing coverage varied by locus: roughly 629-630 donors for A, B, C, DRB1 and DQB1; approximately 500 for DQA1; around 570 for DPA1; roughly 450 for DPB1. Because of strong linkage in the cohort, five DR-DQ haplotypes were treated as single units for association and clustering. Among 398 genotyped donors of the cohort, an average of approximately 240,000 unique TCR beta nucleotide sequences were sequenced per donor, roughly 18% of them non-productive. General conclusions and limits of the study: A further reported finding was that TCR beta sequences accurately predicted the HLA-A and HLA-B alleles for most subjects in the first cohort. When HLA alleles, especially DR and DQ, strongly co-occurred, attributing TCR associations to individual alleles was difficult. In a later analysis, the rate of TCR association differed among HLA loci, with DRB1 alleles having the most associated TCRs and HLA-C alleles having the fewest. The sequencing pipeline was judged likely to have produced a cluster of highly shared sequence variants as a technical artifact. Across donors, most TCR sequences were observed very rarely, whereas some public TCRs were present in many individuals. The study gave a list of under 200 TCR beta chains associated with cytomegalovirus. Compared with the roughly 720-donor mean, donors in an Asian-associated ancestry cluster had fewer N-insertions in productive TCRs, according to a later genetic analysis. CMV serostatus was the only immune exposure information available for the cohort. A later analysis found that most CMV-associated TCR beta chains appeared HLA-restricted, with HLA associations seemingly driven largely by CMV exposure. Presence/absence analyses assumed roughly uniform sequencing depth across donors, an assumption that may not hold. The authors suggested that the approach could potentially be extended to other disease states and immunological phenotypes. Three of the identified cytomegalovirus-associated TCR beta chains were confirmed in vitro to be specific for cytomegalovirus antigens. Correlated functional status among segregating V segments might reflect linkage disequilibrium, but an unknown experimental factor could not be ruled out. An association between a missense DCLRE1C variant and V-gene and J-gene trimming of TCR beta chains was found in a later genetic analysis and replicated in an independent cohort. In an earlier analysis of approximately 590 of the donors, most TCR beta V segments appeared in productive rearrangements about 90% or about 30% of the time, broadly matching IMGT annotations. In this cohort, only TCR beta chains were sequenced, and detectable features were limited by the absence of alpha or paired-chain data. Because the 87-base-pair reads could not distinguish some IMGT-functional V segments, including TRBV6-2 and TRBV6-3, those segments were excluded. HLA typing was unavailable for some donors at each locus, so association tests used only the typed subset. Several of the top co-occurrence clusters appeared to be linked to parvovirus B19, influenza, CMV and Epstein-Barr virus, according to a later analysis. Because counts were too low, some 16 rarely observed V segments, including chromosome 9 orphons, were excluded from the earlier analysis of a few hundred of the donors. Cytomegalovirus status was reported to be diagnosed by the classifier with high specificity and sensitivity in both the original and validation cohorts. In a later analysis, some 17,000 TCR beta sequences were associated with specific HLA alleles at a false discovery rate of 0.05. In a later analysis, HLA-associated TCR beta chains showed more clonal expansion and lower generation probabilities than non-associated chains that were equally common.

The cohort comprised hundreds of healthy bone marrow donors. Cohort members were all nominally healthy when sampled, although unrecorded immune exposures were likely present. The donor tested CMV seropositive and was one of the 289 seropositive cohort members. Each donor provided a peripheral blood sample, and peripheral blood mononuclear cells were used for TCR beta sequencing. Genomic DNA was extracted from the blood cell samples with the Qiagen DNeasy Blood Extraction Kit. Library preparation was by the immunoSEQ multiplex PCR assay. A mixture of 60 forward primers for TCR Vbeta segments and 13 reverse primers for TCR Jbeta segments was used in the multiplex PCR. Amplification of the CDR3 region of rearranged TCR beta genes was performed with a multiplex PCR assay on genomic DNA. The amplified TCR beta libraries were sequenced on the Illumina HiSeq System as 87-base-pair reads. The authors processed their data as follows. A later analysis counted about 80 million unique TCR beta chains across the 640 or so repertoires, and 10 million to 12 million of these chains were shared by at least two donors. A nearest-neighbor algorithm error-corrected the raw reads and collapsed the reads into unique sequences, merging closely related sequences to remove PCR and sequencing errors. CDR3 sequences were aligned to IMGT reference sequences to assign V, D and J gene segments. For a sequence to be retained, a match of at least six nucleotides to both a V gene segment and a J gene segment was required. Rearrangements were called productive when the CDR3 lacked stop codons and stayed in frame with V and J; all others were non-productive. Following IMGT convention, CDR3 was defined as the stretch from the second conserved V-encoded cysteine up to the conserved J-encoded phenylalanine. The earlier analysis of 450 to 750 of the donors excluded any sequence lacking an unambiguous match to a single V gene segment. In an earlier analysis of some 590 of the donors, a V segment was called functional when productive rearrangements were above 56.7%, and segregating when the standard deviation between donors exceeded 5%. A statistical classification framework was built for diagnosing cytomegalovirus status from the catalog of TCR beta chain sequences. In a later analysis, TCR nucleotide sequences were compared against IMGT/GENE-DB human TR gene sequences so that V and J genes could be assigned. Using the TCRdist pipeline, a later analysis assigned CDR3 sequences along with most-parsimonious VDJ recombination scenarios. In a later analysis, each TCR beta chain was defined by its CDR3 amino acid sequence together with its V-gene family, and reads lacking a unique V-gene family were excluded. To address suspected cross-contamination and a sequencing artifact, a later analysis removed around 590 highly shared, low-generation-probability nucleotide sequences. In a later analysis, a clonal expansion index was calculated for each public chain from normalized within-repertoire ranks of inferred template counts. In a later analysis, generation probabilities were computed using a VDJ recombination model fitted to out-of-frame rearrangements, and the results were checked against IGoR. In a later analysis, TCR-TCR, TCR-HLA and TCR-CMV co-occurrence was scored with hypergeometric tests, and a repertoire-size bias correction was applied to TCR pairs. In a later analysis, false discovery rates were estimated by permuting HLA or CMV assignments 20 times. A later analysis grouped co-occurring TCRs with DBSCAN, adding TCRdist sequence similarity when clustering within HLA-allele-positive subsets. For co-occurrence clustering, repertoires with fewer than 30,000 or more than 120,000 public chains were excluded, along with roughly 5 repertoires with anomalous nucleotide sharing. TCRdb holds this immuneACCESS table with in-frame rearrangements only. Some clones are missing; in checked studies, unresolved V genes explain under half, and the rest has no known cause. The V and J calls and clone size come from that table; D and trimming were worked out from the DNA. The sample table lists 210,000 or so clones, around 80% of them with a count of one. 2.7% of the sample belongs to the ten largest clones.

The sequence was obtained from a woman in her sixties in good health and CMV-seropositive. Sequences were obtained from PBMCs. The chain is assembled from TRBV9 and TRBJ1-1, with 7 middle bases fitting TRBD1. The encoded CDR3 is CASSVGGTANTEAFF. The nucleotides are TGTGCCAGCAGCGTAGGCGGGACAGCGAACACTGAAGCTTTCTTT.